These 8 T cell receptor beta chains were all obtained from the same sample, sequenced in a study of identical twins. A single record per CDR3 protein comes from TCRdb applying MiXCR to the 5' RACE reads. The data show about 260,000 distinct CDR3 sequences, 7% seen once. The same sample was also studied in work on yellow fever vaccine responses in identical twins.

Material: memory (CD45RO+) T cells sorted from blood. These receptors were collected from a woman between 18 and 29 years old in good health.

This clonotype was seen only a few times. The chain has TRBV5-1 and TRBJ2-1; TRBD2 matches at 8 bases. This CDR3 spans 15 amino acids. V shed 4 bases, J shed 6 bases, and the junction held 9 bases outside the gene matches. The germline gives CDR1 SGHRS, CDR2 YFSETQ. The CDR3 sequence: CASSISGAILNEQFF. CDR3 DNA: TGCGCCAGCAGCATTAGCGGGGCAATACTCAATGAGCAGTTCTTC.

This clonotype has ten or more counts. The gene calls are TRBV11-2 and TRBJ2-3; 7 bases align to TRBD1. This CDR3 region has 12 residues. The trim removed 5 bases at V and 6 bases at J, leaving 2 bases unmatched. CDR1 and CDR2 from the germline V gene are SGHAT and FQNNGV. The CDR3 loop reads CASSDRVDTQYF. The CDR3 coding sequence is TGTGCCAGCAGCGACAGGGTGGATACGCAGTATTTT.

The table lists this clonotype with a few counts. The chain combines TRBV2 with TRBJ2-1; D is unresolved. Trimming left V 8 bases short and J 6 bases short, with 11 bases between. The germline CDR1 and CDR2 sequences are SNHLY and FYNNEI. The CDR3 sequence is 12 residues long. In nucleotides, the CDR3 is TGTGCCAGCTTAGTTTGGATCAATGAGCAGTTCTTC. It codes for CASLVWINEQFF. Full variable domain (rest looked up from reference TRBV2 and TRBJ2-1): EPEVTQTPSHQVTQMGQEVILRCVPISNHLYFYWYRQILGQKVEFLVSFYNNEISEKSEIFDDQFSVERPDGSNFTLKIRSTKLEDSAMYFCASLVWINEQFFGPGTRLTVL.

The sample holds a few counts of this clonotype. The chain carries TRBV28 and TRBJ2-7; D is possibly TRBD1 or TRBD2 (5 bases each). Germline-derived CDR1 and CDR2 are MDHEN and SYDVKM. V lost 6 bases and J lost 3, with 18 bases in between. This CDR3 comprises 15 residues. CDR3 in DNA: TGTGCCAGCAGGGGTACCGGGACCCAATACTACGAGCAGTACTTC. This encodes CASRGTGTQYYEQYF.

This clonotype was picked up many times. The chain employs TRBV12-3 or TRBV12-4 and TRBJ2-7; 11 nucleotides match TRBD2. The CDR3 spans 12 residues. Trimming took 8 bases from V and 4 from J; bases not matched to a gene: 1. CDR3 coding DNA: TGTGCCAGCGGGACTAGCGGTTACGAGCAGTACTTC. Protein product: CASGTSGYEQYF.

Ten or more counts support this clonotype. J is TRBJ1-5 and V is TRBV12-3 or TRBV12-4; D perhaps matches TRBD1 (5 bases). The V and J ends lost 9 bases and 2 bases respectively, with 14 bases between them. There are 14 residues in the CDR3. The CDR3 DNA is TGTGCCAGTGAGAGGGGATCGGGCAATCAGCCCCAGCATTTT. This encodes CASERGSGNQPQHF.

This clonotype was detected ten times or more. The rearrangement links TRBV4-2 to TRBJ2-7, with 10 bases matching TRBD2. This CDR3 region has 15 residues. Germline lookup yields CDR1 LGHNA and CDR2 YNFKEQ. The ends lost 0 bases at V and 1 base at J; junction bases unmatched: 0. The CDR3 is CASSQETSGSYEQYF. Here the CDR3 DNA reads TGTGCCAGCAGCCAAGAGACTAGCGGGTCCTACGAGCAGTACTTC.

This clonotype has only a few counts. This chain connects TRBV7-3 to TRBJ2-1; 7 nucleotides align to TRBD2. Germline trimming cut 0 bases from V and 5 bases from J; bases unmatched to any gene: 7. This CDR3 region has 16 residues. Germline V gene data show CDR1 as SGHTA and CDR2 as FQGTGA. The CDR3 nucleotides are TGTGCCAGCAGCTTAACGGGAGGGAACCTTAACAATGAGCAGTTCTTC. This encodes CASSLTGGNLNNEQFF.